These 11 T cell receptor beta chains were all obtained from the same sample, sequenced in a study of blood T cells in healthy people across ages. Together with a sample-barcoded 5' primer, a J-beta primer mix was included in a second PCR lasting about 6 to 11 cycles. One entry per CDR3 protein results from TCRdb running MiXCR on the 5' RACE reads. Of fewer than 800,000 distinct CDR3 sequences in the sample, approximately 25% were seen once. These data were also filed under a second study, of T cells of mothers and their children.

Sequencing input: blood. The receptors were sampled from a boy younger than 18 in good health.

The chain recombines TRBV6-5 with TRBJ1-1; 10 bases fit TRBD1. Germline trimming cut 5 bases from V and 11 bases from J; bases unmatched to any gene: 11. CDR3 size: 14 residues. The germline V gene has CDR1 MNHEY and CDR2 SVGAGI. CDR3 sequence: CASSRLTGGALAFF. The DNA of the CDR3 is TGTGCCAGCAGTCGCTTGACAGGGGGCGCGTTGGCTTTCTTT.

Ten or more counts support this clonotype. V and J are TRBV29-1 and TRBJ2-4; D is unresolved. In germline, CDR1 is SQVTM, CDR2 ANQGSEA. This CDR3 has 12 amino acids. V was pared by 4 bases and J by 14 bases, with 18 bases between. CDR3 residues: CSVAEAEAPEYF. The CDR3 DNA reads TGCAGCGTTGCCGAGGCTGAGGCCCCAGAGTACTTC.

The CDR3 coding sequence is TGTGCCAGCAGTTTATTTCGGGGGACCCATCAGCCCCAGCATTTT. It is translated as CASSLFRGTHQPQHF. The chain joins TRBV28 to TRBJ1-5; D is perhaps TRBD1 (5 bases). Germline V lookup: CDR1 MDHEN, CDR2 SYDVKM. Trimming left V 1 base short and J 5 bases short, with 12 bases between. This CDR3 is 15 amino acids long. Full variable domain (remainder filled in from reference TRBV28 and TRBJ1-5): DVKVTQSSRYLVKRTGEKVFLECVQDMDHENMFWYRQDPGLGLRLIYFSYDVKMKEKGDIPEGYSVSREKKERFSLILESASTNQTSMYLCASSLFRGTHQPQHFGDGTRLSIL.

CDR3 amino acids: CATSRDGKAPETQYF. The CDR3 DNA reads as TGTGCCACCAGCAGAGATGGGAAGGCCCCGGAGACCCAGTACTTC. This sequence joins TRBV15 and TRBJ2-1, with D uncertain. The DNA end favors TRBJ2-5, so the J call may be wrong. The CDR3 sequence is 15 residues long. Per the germline V gene, CDR1 is LNHNV and CDR2 is YYDKDF (reference sequence).

The rearrangement joins TRBV7-2 to TRBJ2-5; D possibly corresponds to TRBD1 (6 bases). Trimming pared 5 bases from V and 5 bases from J, leaving 21 bases between. CDR3 length: 16 residues. In germline, CDR1 is SGHTA, CDR2 FQGNSA. The CDR3 loop is CASSQPWGQPDETQYF. The CDR3, as DNA: TGTGCCAGCAGCCAGCCTTGGGGACAACCAGACGAGACCCAGTACTTC.

The gene calls are TRBV11-3 and TRBJ2-1, with TRBD1 matching over 10 bases. The CDR3 has 14 residues. Looked up from germline, CDR1 is SGHNT and CDR2 is YENEEA. Trimming took 6 bases from V and 5 from J; bases not matched to a gene: 4. In DNA form, the CDR3 reads TGTGCCAGCAGAGGGACAGGGGTGGACAATGAGCAGTTCTTC. Protein product: CASRGTGVDNEQFF.

The J gene is TRBJ2-7, the V gene TRBV4-3; 8 bases are a match to TRBD2. J was trimmed by 0 bases and V by 1 base; bases with no gene match: 5. This CDR3 spans 16 amino acids. Germline V CDR1 and CDR2: LGHNA, YSLEER. CDR3 sequence: CASSQGLATSSYEQYF. As DNA, the CDR3 is TGCGCCAGCAGCCAAGGACTAGCGACGAGCTCCTACGAGCAGTACTTC.

The chain links TRBV29-1 to TRBJ2-7; D not resolved. Germline V CDR1 and CDR2: SQVTM, ANQGSEA. The CDR3 covers 13 residues. Trimming pared 6 bases from V and 1 base from J, leaving 13 bases between. The CDR3 DNA follows: TGCAGCGTCCGGAGTGAGGCTTCCTACGAGCAGTACTTC. Amino acids: CSVRSEASYEQYF.

This chain connects TRBV6-5 to TRBJ2-2, with 10 bases matching TRBD1. CDR1 and CDR2 from the germline V gene are MNHEY and SVGAGI. This CDR3 spans 15 amino acids. J lost 6 bases, V lost 4 bases, and 5 bases had no gene match. CDR3 nucleotide sequence: TGTGCCAGCAGTTCTCGACAGGGGGCGCCCGGGGAGCTGTTTTTT. Amino acid sequence: CASSSRQGAPGELFF.

The chain has TRBV7-2 and TRBJ1-1; maybe TRBD1 (6 bases). Trimming shortened V by 3 bases and J by 5 bases, and 13 bases separated the two germline ends. Per the germline V gene, CDR1 is SGHTA and CDR2 is FQGNSA. The CDR3 length is 14 residues. This CDR3 is CASSLSGDGTEAFF. DNA for the CDR3: TGTGCCAGCAGCTTGTCAGGGGACGGGACTGAAGCTTTCTTT.

J is TRBJ2-1 and V is TRBV3-1; D uncertain. This CDR3 is built from 12 residues. Trimming left V 2 bases short and J 4 bases short, with 3 bases between. In germline, CDR1 is LGHDT, CDR2 YNNKEL (reference sequence). This chain's CDR3 is CASSQQYNEQFF. The CDR3 DNA reads TGTGCCAGCAGCCAACAGTACAATGAGCAGTTCTTC.